This TCR beta chain was sequenced in a study of molecular identifiers for immune sequencing clone quantification. The CDR3 consists of 15 residues. Germline assignment: CDR1 MNHEY and CDR2 SVGAGI. The J segment lost 2 bases and the V segment lost 2 bases, leaving 5 bases of the junction unmatched. MiXCR was run by TCRdb on the PCR reads, yielding one entry per CDR3 protein. The repertoire holds about 510,000 distinct CDR3 sequences, about 20% seen once, with 0.65% to 0.95% in the top ten. This clonotype was found a few times. V gene TRBV6-5 combines with J gene TRBJ1-1, with 7 nucleotides matching TRBD1. The source is a human donor in good health. Some libraries in this study had Jurkat cell RNA spiked in. Specimen: naive CD8+ T cells from blood, with Jurkat cell RNA spiked in. The subset here: FACS-sorted CD8+CD4-CCR7+CD45RA+ naive T cells. The DNA of the CDR3 is TGTGCCAGCAGTTACGGGACAGACGGAAACACTGAAGCTTTCTTT. As protein: CASSYGTDGNTEAFF.